Each of the 22 T cell receptor beta chains below was sequenced from the same sample in a study of identical twins. TCRdb re-called the 5' RACE reads through MiXCR, storing one row per CDR3 protein. The repertoire consists of about 720,000 distinct CDR3 sequences, with about 20% occurring once and the leading ten covering about an eighth. The same sample was also used in a study of T cells expressing NK-cell markers.

Material: PBMCs. The receptors come from a woman aged 18-29 years in good health.

There are a few counts of this clonotype. The V and J genes are TRBV29-1 and TRBJ2-1; 9 positions agree with TRBD2. V gave up 5 bases and J gave up 8 bases; unmatched junction bases: 1. The CDR3 is 11 amino acids. Per germline, CDR1 SQVTM and CDR2 ANQGSEA. The CDR3 here is CSVSGRHEQFF. CDR3 DNA: TGCAGCGTTAGCGGGAGGCATGAGCAGTTCTTC.

This clonotype has only a few counts. The chain has TRBV7-2 and TRBJ2-2; D is uncertain. This CDR3 spans 13 amino acids. V was cut by 8 bases and J by 4 bases, with 11 bases left in between. The V gene's germline CDR1 is SGHTA and CDR2 FQGNSA. In DNA form, the CDR3 reads TGTGCCAGCGAGAAGGTTGGCACCGGGGAGCTGTTTTTT. Translated, it gives CASEKVGTGELFF.

The rearrangement uses TRBV7-2 and TRBJ1-3; the D gene is possibly TRBD1 (6 bases). The CDR3 totals 15 residues. Germline V lookup: CDR1 SGHTA, CDR2 FQGNSA. V was clipped by 5 bases and J by 3 bases, with 14 bases between them. In nucleotides, the CDR3 is TGTGCCAGCAGCAGGTTTGACAGGCTTGGAAACACCATATATTTT. It yields the protein CASSRFDRLGNTIYF.

This clonotype occurred a few times. The chain links TRBV12-3 or TRBV12-4 to TRBJ2-7; 7 positions match TRBD2. V was pared by 8 bases and J by 7 bases, with 17 bases of the junction left unmatched. The CDR3 totals 15 residues. DNA for the CDR3: TGTGCCAGCTCAAGAGGGGCGGGAGCTCAGAGGGAGCAGTACTTC. It yields the protein CASSRGAGAQREQYF.

This clonotype was recorded many times. The V gene is TRBV12-3 or TRBV12-4, the J gene TRBJ1-5, with TRBD1 identical over 9 bases. The V segment lost 5 bases and the J segment 6 bases; nucleotides outside the gene matches: 8. This CDR3 comprises 15 residues. The CDR3 DNA reads TGTGCCAGCAGTACAGGACAGGGGTTGGGTCAGCCCCAGCATTTT. It codes for CASSTGQGLGQPQHF.

This clonotype was counted a single time. The V gene is TRBV24-1, the J gene TRBJ1-1, with D uncertain. With 2 bases removed from V and 8 bases from J, the gap between germline ends came to 20 bases. CDR3 size: 16 residues. CDR1 and CDR2 from the germline V gene are KGHDR and SFDVKD. Here the CDR3 DNA reads TGTGCCACCAGTGATTATAAGGGCCCCCTGGACGGGGAAGCTTTCTTT. It encodes CATSDYKGPLDGEAFF.

This clonotype showed up many times. The J gene is TRBJ2-2, the V gene TRBV12-3 or TRBV12-4, with D perhaps assigned TRBD1 or TRBD2 (5 bases each). The CDR3 runs to 14 residues. V gave up 6 bases and J gave up 4 bases, with 12 bases separating them. The CDR3: CASSRDGFTGELFF. The CDR3 DNA follows: TGTGCCAGCAGCCGGGACGGATTCACCGGGGAGCTGTTTTTT.

This chain uses TRBV5-1 with TRBJ2-1; the D is unclear. V was shortened by 0 bases and J by 8 bases, with 12 bases between the two germline ends. The CDR3 loop spans 14 amino acids. Germline CDR1 reads SGHRS; CDR2 reads YFSETQ. Here the CDR3 DNA reads TGCGCCAGCAGCTTGGGCGAGGTTGGGGATGAGCAGTTCTTC. Its protein product is CASSLGEVGDEQFF.

This clonotype was seen more than once but under ten times. This chain links TRBV27 with TRBJ2-7; 12 bases map to TRBD2. Trimming took 5 bases from V and 4 from J; bases not matched to a gene: 9. Germline V lookup: CDR1 MNHEY, CDR2 SMNVEV (reference sequence). The CDR3 is made up of 16 amino acids. The CDR3 DNA sequence: TGTGCCAGCAGTCGTAACCCGACTAGCGGGGGATACGAGCAGTACTTC. Protein product: CASSRNPTSGGYEQYF.

This clonotype was observed a handful of times. The chain couples TRBV25-1 to TRBJ2-3, with D perhaps TRBD1 or TRBD2 (6 bases each). Trimming cost V 4 bases and J 4 bases, with 21 bases left between them. The V gene's germline CDR1 is MGHDK and CDR2 SYGVNS. The CDR3 is 17 amino acids. The CDR3 sequence: CASSATGGRGWADTQYF. CDR3 bases: TGTGCCAGCAGTGCCACTGGGGGGCGGGGCTGGGCAGATACGCAGTATTTT.

This clonotype was detected only a few times. J is TRBJ1-1 and V is TRBV5-1; D is ambiguous. This CDR3 contains 11 residues. V shed 5 bases and J shed 5 bases, with 7 bases lying between them. Germline loops: CDR1 SGHRS, CDR2 YFSETQ. The CDR3: CASSSPTEAFF. DNA for the CDR3: TGCGCCAGCAGTTCCCCGACTGAAGCTTTCTTT.

This clonotype was detected many times. The chain carries TRBV5-1 and TRBJ2-5; D assignment may be TRBD1 or TRBD2 (5 bases each). Trimming took off 0 bases at V and 1 base at J, with 7 bases between the two ends. CDR1 is SGHRS, CDR2 YFSETQ, per germline. This CDR3 contains 14 residues. This chain's CDR3 is CASSLVGPQETQYF. In DNA, the CDR3 is TGCGCCAGCAGCTTGGTGGGACCCCAAGAGACCCAGTACTTC.

This chain links TRBV10-3 with TRBJ2-7, with D perhaps TRBD1 (6 bases). The germline V gene encodes CDR1 ENHRY and CDR2 SYGVKD. The CDR3 length is 13 residues. With 6 bases removed from V and 5 bases from J, the gap between germline ends came to 14 bases. The CDR3 DNA reads as TGTGCCATCAGCTCCGGGACACCAAACGAGCAGTACTTC. Translating gives CAISSGTPNEQYF.

The rearrangement joins TRBV5-8 to TRBJ1-2; weak D call: TRBD1 (5 bases). V dropped 0 bases and J dropped 8 bases, with 20 bases sitting between them. The CDR3 has 16 residues. In germline, CDR1 is SGHTS, CDR2 YDEGEE. In DNA form, the CDR3 reads TGTGCCAGCAGCTTGGAGGGGTGGCTGTCGTATGGCGGCTACACCTTC. Protein sequence: CASSLEGWLSYGGYTF.

The chain combines TRBV7-9 with TRBJ1-1; D is undetermined. Trimming removed 2 bases from V and 7 bases from J, with 8 bases in between. The germline gives CDR1 SEHNR, CDR2 FQNEAQ (reference sequence). The CDR3 covers 12 residues. Written as DNA, the CDR3 is TGTGCCAGCAGCTTAATGGGGAATGAAGCTTTCTTT. It translates to CASSLMGNEAFF.

This sequence joins TRBV5-1 and TRBJ2-5, with TRBD1 matching 7 bases. CDR3 size: 14 residues. CDR1 and CDR2 from the germline V gene are SGHRS and YFSETQ. The J segment lost 2 bases and the V segment lost 4 bases, leaving 5 bases of the junction unmatched. The CDR3 bases are TGCGCCAGCAGCGGGGGACAGAGTCAAGAGACCCAGTACTTC. It encodes CASSGGQSQETQYF.

The V and J genes are TRBV20-1 and TRBJ2-1, with D possibly being TRBD2 (6 bases). V was shortened by 4 bases and J by 4 bases, with 14 bases between the two germline ends. In germline, CDR1 is DFQATT, CDR2 SNEGSKA (reference sequence). This CDR3 is 14 amino acids long. The CDR3 sequence is CSATGTRTYNEQFF. The CDR3 coding sequence is TGCAGTGCTACCGGGACTCGAACTTACAATGAGCAGTTCTTC.

The V call is TRBV10-1, the J call TRBJ2-3; a weak D match, TRBD1 (5 bases). Trimming left V 1 base short and J 3 bases short, with 11 bases between. Germline assignment: CDR1 WNHNN and CDR2 SYGVQD (reference sequence). The CDR3 spans 15 residues. The CDR3 DNA sequence: TGCGCCAGCAGTGAGTTGCAGGGCCGGACAGATACGCAGTATTTT. This sequence encodes CASSELQGRTDTQYF.

This clonotype was seen more than once but under ten times. This chain links TRBV12-3 or TRBV12-4 with TRBJ2-3; TRBD1 aligns across 7 bases. This CDR3 contains 14 residues. V lost 8 bases and J lost 6; bases outside the gene matches: 11. For the CDR3, the DNA is TGTGCCAGCCGGTGGGACAGACTACGGGATACGCAGTATTTT. It specifies CASRWDRLRDTQYF.

The V call is TRBV7-2, the J call TRBJ2-7; 9 bases agree with TRBD2. The CDR3 is 15 amino acids. Unmatched junction bases numbered 8, after V lost 2 bases and J lost 6 bases. CDR1 SGHTA and CDR2 FQGNSA come from the germline V gene. In DNA form, the CDR3 reads TGTGCCAGCAGCTTAAGAATAGCGGGAGAGGGCGAGCAGTACTTC. Translation gives CASSLRIAGEGEQYF.

This clonotype turned up a few times. This chain joins TRBV5-1 and TRBJ2-5; 14 positions agree with TRBD2. This CDR3 has 15 residues. Germline assignment: CDR1 SGHRS and CDR2 YFSETQ. The junction had 4 bases not matched to a gene; V was cut back by 7 bases and J by 2 bases. This CDR3 reads CASGRLAGGQETQYF. CDR3 DNA sequence: TGCGCCAGCGGACGACTAGCGGGAGGGCAAGAGACCCAGTACTTC.

The chain links TRBV20-1 to TRBJ1-4; 10 nucleotides match TRBD1. The V and J ends lost 5 bases and 3 bases, in that order; junction bases with no gene match: 21. CDR3 size: 20 residues. Germline V lookup: CDR1 DFQATT, CDR2 SNEGSKA (reference sequence). The CDR3 region has the DNA TGCAGTGCTCGTTTTACTCCGGGACAGGGGTGGACCGGAGCTAATGAAAAACTGTTTTTT. This gives the protein CSARFTPGQGWTGANEKLFF.